The following is a T cell receptor (beta chain) sequence with its context. The V gene's germline CDR1 is DFQATT and CDR2 SNEGSKA (reference sequence). The CDR3 runs to 10 residues. In the original processing: Reference gene primer amplification yielded estimated nucleated cell counts. The repertoire was sequenced with immunoSEQ multiplex PCR; TCRdb's copy has only in-frame clones and lacks some. The V and J calls and clone size are taken from that table; D and trimming were inferred from the DNA. The table lists 200,000 to 300,000 clones, 70% to 90% of them singletons, with about 4% in the top ten. The data derive from a study of blood T cell repertoires in COVID-19.

The chain links TRBV20-1 to TRBJ2-3, with D uncertain. This TCR was sampled from a man aged 45-65 years with acute or convalescent COVID-19. The sequenced sample consisted of peripheral blood. CDR3 region: CSVSTDTQYF. CDR3 coding DNA: TGCAGCGTTAGCACAGATACGCAGTATTTT.